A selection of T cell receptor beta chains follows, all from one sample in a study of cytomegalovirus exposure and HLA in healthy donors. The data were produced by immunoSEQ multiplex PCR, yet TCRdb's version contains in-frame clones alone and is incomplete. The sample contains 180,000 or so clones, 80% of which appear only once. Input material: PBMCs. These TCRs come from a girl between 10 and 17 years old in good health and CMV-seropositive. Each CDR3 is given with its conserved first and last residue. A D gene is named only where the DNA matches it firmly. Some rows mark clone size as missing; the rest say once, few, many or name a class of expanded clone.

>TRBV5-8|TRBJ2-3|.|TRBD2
CASVLLAISTDTQYF
TGTGCCAGCGTCCTACTAGCGATTAGCACAGATACGCAGTATTTT
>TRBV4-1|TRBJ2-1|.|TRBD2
CASSPPSGSVNEQFF
TGCGCCAGCAGCCCGCCTAGCGGGAGCGTCAATGAGCAGTTCTTC
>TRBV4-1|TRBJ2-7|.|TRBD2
CASSHPLLAGHEQYF
TGCGCCAGCAGCCACCCGTTACTAGCGGGACACGAGCAGTACTTC
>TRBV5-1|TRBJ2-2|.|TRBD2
CASSLRASGTTGELFF
TGCGCCAGCAGCCTTCGCGCTAGCGGGACCACCGGGGAGCTGTTTTTT
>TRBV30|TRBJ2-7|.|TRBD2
CAWSPLPGTSFVYRPQYEQYF
TGTGCCTGGAGTCCCCTCCCCGGGACTAGCTTTGTTTATAGACCCCAGTACGAGCAGTACTTC
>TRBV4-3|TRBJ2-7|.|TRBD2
CASSQDFGGRYEQYF
TGCGCCAGCAGCCAAGATTTTGGCGGGAGATACGAGCAGTACTTC
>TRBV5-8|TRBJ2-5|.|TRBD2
CASSLAWGGQETQYF
TGTGCCAGCAGCTTGGCCTGGGGGGGGCAAGAGACCCAGTACTTC
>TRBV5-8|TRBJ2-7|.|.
CASSRTSPGNRGEQYF
TGTGCCAGCAGTCGAACGTCCCCGGGAAATCGCGGCGAGCAGTACTTC
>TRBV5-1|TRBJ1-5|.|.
CASSLEPGVLSNQPQHF
TGCGCCAGCAGCTTGGAGCCTGGTGTGTTAAGCAATCAGCCCCAGCATTTT
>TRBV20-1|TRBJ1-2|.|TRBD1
CSAKGAGGYTF
TGCAGTGCTAAGGGGGCCGGTGGCTACACCTTC
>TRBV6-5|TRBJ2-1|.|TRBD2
CASSYSTREGLGEQFF
TGTGCCAGCAGTTACTCCACGCGGGAGGGCCTAGGGGAGCAGTTCTTC
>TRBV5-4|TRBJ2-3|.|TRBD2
CASSLRAGAQDTQYF
TGTGCCAGCAGCTTGAGGGCGGGAGCCCAAGATACGCAGTATTTT
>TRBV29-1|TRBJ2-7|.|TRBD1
CSVDSGQRFSESYEQYF
TGCAGCGTTGACTCGGGACAGCGGTTTAGTGAATCCTACGAGCAGTACTTC
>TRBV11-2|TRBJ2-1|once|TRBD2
CASRGGRWNEQFF
TGTGCCAGCAGGGGCGGGAGATGGAATGAGCAGTTCTTC
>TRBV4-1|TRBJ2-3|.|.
CASSQDYRSTDTQYF
TGCGCCAGCAGCCAAGATTATAGATCTACAGATACGCAGTATTTT
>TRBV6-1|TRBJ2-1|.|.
CASSEIGQYNEQFF
TGTGCCAGCAGTGAAATTGGACAGTACAATGAGCAGTTCTTC
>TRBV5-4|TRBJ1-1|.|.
CASSSSGGALNSFF
TGTGCCAGCAGCTCCTCCGGGGGGGCACTGAATTCTTTCTTT
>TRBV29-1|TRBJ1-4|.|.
CSVQGLLPEKLFF
TGCAGCGTTCAGGGGCTATTGCCTGAAAAACTGTTTTTT
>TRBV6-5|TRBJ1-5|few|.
CASSSGFLQPQHF
TGTGCCAGCAGCTCGGGGTTCCTTCAGCCCCAGCATTTT
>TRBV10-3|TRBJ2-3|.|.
CAISEYLVEGDTQYF
TGTGCCATCAGTGAGTACCTGGTGGAGGGCGATACGCAGTATTTT
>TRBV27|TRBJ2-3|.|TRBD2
CASSFSSGRVGTDTQYF
TGTGCCAGCAGTTTCTCTAGCGGGAGGGTTGGGACAGATACGCAGTATTTT
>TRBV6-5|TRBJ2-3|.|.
CASSYRGGITDTQYF
TGTGCCAGCAGTTACAGGGGGGGGATCACAGATACGCAGTATTTT
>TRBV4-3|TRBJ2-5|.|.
CASSQVRGGQVLGQETQYF
TGCGCCAGCAGCCAAGTGCGGGGGGGACAGGTCTTAGGGCAAGAGACCCAGTACTTC
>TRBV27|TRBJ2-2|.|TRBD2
CASSLSRISGLAGKKTGELFF
TGTGCCAGCAGTTTATCGAGAATTTCCGGCCTAGCGGGAAAGAAGACCGGGGAGCTGTTTTTT
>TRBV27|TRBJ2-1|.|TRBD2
CASSYVAGYEQFF
TGTGCCAGCAGTTACGTAGCGGGATATGAGCAGTTCTTC
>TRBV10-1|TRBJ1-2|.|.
CASSESLEPANYGYTF
TGCGCCAGCAGTGAGTCGCTCGAGCCGGCTAACTATGGCTACACCTTC
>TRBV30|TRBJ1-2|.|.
CAWSRDIGYGYTF
TGTGCCTGGAGCCGGGACATTGGCTATGGCTACACCTTC
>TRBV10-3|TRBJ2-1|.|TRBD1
CAISGPRQGGQFF
TGTGCCATCAGTGGACCCAGACAGGGGGGACAGTTCTTC
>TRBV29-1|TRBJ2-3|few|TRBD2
CSVEGASGTNTDTQYF
TGCAGCGTTGAAGGCGCTAGCGGAACAAACACAGATACGCAGTATTTT
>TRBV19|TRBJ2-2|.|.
CASSAASGRNTGELFF
TGTGCCAGTAGCGCCGCCAGCGGACGGAACACCGGGGAGCTGTTTTTT
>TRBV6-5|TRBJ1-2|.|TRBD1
CASSYTLAGTVYGYTF
TGTGCCAGCAGTTACACACTCGCCGGGACAGTTTATGGCTACACCTTC
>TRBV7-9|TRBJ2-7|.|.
CASAELVSEQYF
TGTGCCAGCGCCGAACTAGTTTCCGAGCAGTACTTC
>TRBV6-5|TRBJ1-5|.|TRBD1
CASRAGTGESAAQHF
TGTGCCAGCAGGGCCGGGACAGGAGAATCAGCGGCCCAGCATTTT
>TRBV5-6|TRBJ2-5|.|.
CASSPAPGTQYF
TGTGCCAGCAGCCCGGCCCCGGGGACCCAGTACTTC
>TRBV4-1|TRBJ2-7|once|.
CASSYYREGEQYF
TGCGCCAGCAGCTACTACAGGGAGGGCGAGCAGTACTTC
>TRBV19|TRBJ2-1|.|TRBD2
CASSIPRLAGMNEQFF
TGTGCCAGTAGTATACCCCGACTAGCGGGAATGAATGAGCAGTTCTTC
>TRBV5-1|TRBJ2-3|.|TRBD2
CASSALRDYFTDTQYF
TGCGCCAGCAGCGCTCTTCGGGACTACTTCACAGATACGCAGTATTTT